This TCR beta chain was captured by sequencing in a study of human T cells and chemical hapten exposure. At the level of the study: Donors were sensitized with 2% DPC on the upper inner arm. Study-wide points: Patch test score was positively correlated with the counts of TCRs that had expanded at PT1. Relative to control repertoires, expanded TCRs gave rise to significantly more large CDR3 similarity clusters.

TCRdb processed the RACE reads anew with MiXCR; each CDR3 protein has one entry. The sample shows approximately 400,000 distinct CDR3 sequences, about 4.8% of them seen only once. CDR1 is DFQATT, CDR2 SNEGSKA, per germline (reference sequence). V lost 1 base, J lost 6 bases, and 11 bases stayed unmatched. The CDR3 runs 15 residues. Points on this clonotype: Its antigen remains unidentified.

Time point: patch test 1, 2 weeks after DPC sensitization. The treatment was: therapeutic diphenylcyclopropenone sensitization with weekly scalp DPC. Prior to each patch test being applied, blood was drawn. The input for sequencing was whole blood, taken in connection with sensitization to the hapten diphenylcyclopropenone (DPC). This sequence was found in a woman aged 50 to 60 with alopecia areata. Some clones in this sample may be carry-over from other donors' samples. This sequence joins TRBV20-1 and TRBJ2-7, with 8 bases lining up with TRBD1. The CDR3 is CSARGRQGFTGEQYF. CDR3 nucleotide sequence: TGCAGTGCTAGAGGCCGACAGGGGTTCACGGGCGAGCAGTACTTC.